A selection of T cell receptor beta chains follows, all from one sample in a study of cytomegalovirus exposure and HLA in healthy donors. Measured with immunoSEQ multiplex PCR; TCRdb has only the in-frame clones, and not every one. Of 200,000 to 300,000 clones listed, 84% are singletons. What was sequenced was PBMCs. These receptor sequences come from a woman in her thirties or forties in good health and CMV-seropositive. Each CDR3 is given without its conserved first and last residue.

j_call | v_call | cdr3_aa
TRBJ1-5 | TRBV5-4 | ASSLEGRQPQH
TRBJ1-5 | TRBV30 | AWSFGGSNQPQH
TRBJ2-7 | TRBV7-9 | ASSRLAGFSEQY
TRBJ1-2 | TRBV25-1 | ASSDMGGYGYT
TRBJ1-1 | TRBV28 | ASSLQGFFTEAF
TRBJ1-1 | TRBV11-3 | ASSLLGTTNTEAF
TRBJ2-2 | TRBV5-1 | ASSLLAGGSGELF
TRBJ1-3 | TRBV19 | ASSIQGTGGNTIY
TRBJ2-2 | TRBV28 | ASSPVDIRTGELF
TRBJ2-1 | TRBV4-3 | ASSQTSGTSGRYNEQF
TRBJ1-6 | TRBV5-1 | ASSPQGDNSPLH
TRBJ2-7 | TRBV19 | ASSPSRTDREQY
TRBJ2-3 | TRBV9 | ASSVALSPGGTQY
TRBJ1-1 | TRBV5-1 | ASRDNPAGDTEAF
TRBJ1-1 | TRBV19 | ASSGTWNTEAF
TRBJ2-7 | TRBV19 | ASSILASSGTYEQY
TRBJ1-4 | TRBV13 | ASSRQGNEKLF
NA | TRBV5-4 | ASSESREPTYEQY
TRBJ2-3 | TRBV11-2 | ASSGLAGVSTDTQY
TRBJ1-2 | TRBV25-1 | ASSDIRGNYGYT
TRBJ1-6 | TRBV5-8 | ASRTTVTTFSPLH
TRBJ2-5 | TRBV5-4 | ASSTGLLQETQY
TRBJ1-4 | TRBV6-5 | ASSRGQLNEKLF
TRBJ2-7 | TRBV18 | ASSPMDRGRGDEQY
TRBJ2-3 | TRBV7-3 | ASTPGGVGGTQY
TRBJ1-1 | TRBV28 | ASSLGWSVNTEAF
TRBJ2-7 | TRBV7-3 | ASSPLGGGYEQY
TRBJ2-7 | TRBV28 | ASSFGLAGPSYEQY
TRBJ2-1 | TRBV9 | ASSVVGLAGGEQF
TRBJ2-1 | TRBV11-3 | ASSSGTSGKSFNEQF
TRBJ2-7 | TRBV10-3 | AIRMQGNYEQY
TRBJ1-1 | TRBV15 | ATSRDRGRLEAF
TRBJ1-2 | TRBV7-9 | ASSPQGQWGYT
TRBJ2-7 | TRBV27 | ASSYRGGDEQY
TRBJ2-3 | TRBV7-2 | ASSSYRLAGSTDTQY
TRBJ2-7 | TRBV30 | AWSVQPQYEQY